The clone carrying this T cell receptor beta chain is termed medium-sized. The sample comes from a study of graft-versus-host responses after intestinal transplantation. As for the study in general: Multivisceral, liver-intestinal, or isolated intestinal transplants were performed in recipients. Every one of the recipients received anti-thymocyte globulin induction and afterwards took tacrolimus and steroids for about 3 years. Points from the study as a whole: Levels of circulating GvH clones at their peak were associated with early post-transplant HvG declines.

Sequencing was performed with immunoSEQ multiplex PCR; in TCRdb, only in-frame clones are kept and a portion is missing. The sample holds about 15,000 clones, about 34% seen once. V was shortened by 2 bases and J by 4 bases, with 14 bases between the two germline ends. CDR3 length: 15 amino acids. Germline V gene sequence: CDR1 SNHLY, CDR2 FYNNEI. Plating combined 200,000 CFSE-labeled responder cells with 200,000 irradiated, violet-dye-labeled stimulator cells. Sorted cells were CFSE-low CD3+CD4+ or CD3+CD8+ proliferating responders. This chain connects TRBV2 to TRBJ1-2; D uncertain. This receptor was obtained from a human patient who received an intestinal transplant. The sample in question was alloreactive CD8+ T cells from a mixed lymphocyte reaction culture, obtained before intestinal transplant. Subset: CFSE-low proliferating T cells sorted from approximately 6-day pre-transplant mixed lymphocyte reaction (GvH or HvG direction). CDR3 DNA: TGTGCCAGCAGTGAATACGTTGGCTCTGTCTATGGCTACACCTTC. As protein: CASSEYVGSVYGYTF.